The next 20 T cell receptor beta chains were all read from a single sample in a study of blood T cell repertoires in COVID-19 (dated by TCRdb to 2018 to 2021). Receptors were amplified or captured by the immunoSEQ multiplex PCR assay. TCRdb limited this immuneACCESS table to in-frame rearrangements with V and J called. A share of clones is missing; checked studies link under half to unresolved V genes, and the rest is unexplained. The sample table lists approximately 300,000 clones, around 84% of them with a count of one. Of the sample, under 2% is held by the ten largest clones. The sample was PBMCs or T cells enriched from blood (not recorded which). Receptors originate from a woman under 40 who had been exposed to COVID-19.

The CDR3 region is CASGTGETQYF. CDR3 DNA sequence: TGTGCTTCCGGGACAGGAGAGACCCAGTACTTC. The chain has TRBV7-3 and TRBJ2-5; TRBD1 matches 8 bases. Germline V gene lookup returns CDR1 SGHTA and CDR2 FQGTGA. The CDR3 covers 11 residues.

V gene TRBV10-3 combines with J gene TRBJ2-1; 7 bases agree with TRBD2. The V and J ends lost 2 bases and 7 bases, in that order; junction bases with no gene match: 11. The CDR3 is made up of 16 amino acids. Germline V CDR1 and CDR2: ENHRY, SYGVKD. CDR3: CAISEPQRGPENEQFF. CDR3 in DNA: TGTGCCATCAGTGAGCCTCAGCGGGGTCCGGAGAATGAGCAGTTCTTC.

This clone appeared a few times. The chain has TRBV7-2 and TRBJ2-7; 16 nucleotides line up with TRBD2. The germline V gene encodes CDR1 SGHTA and CDR2 FQGNSA. The V and J ends lost 1 base and 3 bases, in that order; junction bases with no gene match: 6. The CDR3 is 18 amino acids. The CDR3 DNA follows: TGTGCCAGCAGCTTAGTTGGGACTAGCGGGGGGGCCTTCTACGAGCAGTACTTC. Protein: CASSLVGTSGGAFYEQYF.

The rearrangement links TRBV4-1 to TRBJ2-1, with 9 nucleotides matching TRBD2. Germline CDR1 and CDR2: MGHRA and YSYEKL. V gave up 2 bases and J gave up 2 bases; unmatched junction bases: 4. This CDR3 is built from 16 residues. Here the CDR3 reads CASSQTRTSAYNEQFF. The DNA for the CDR3 is TGCGCCAGCAGCCAAACCAGGACTAGCGCCTACAATGAGCAGTTCTTC.

The gene calls are TRBV7-2 and TRBJ1-5; D uncertain. This CDR3 is built from 15 residues. CDR1 SGHTA and CDR2 FQGNSA come from the germline V gene. Trimming removed 1 base at V and 0 bases at J, with 7 bases between. CDR3 loop: CASSLGSVSNQPQHF. CDR3 in DNA: TGTGCCAGCAGCTTAGGGTCAGTTAGCAATCAGCCCCAGCATTTT.

The V and J genes are TRBV12-3 or TRBV12-4 and TRBJ1-5, with 7 bases aligning to TRBD1. The CDR3 covers 13 residues. V trimming: 9 bases; J trimming: 5 bases; junction bases outside the gene matches: 7. DNA for the CDR3: TGTGCCAGTAAACAGGGGCTGGATCAGCCCCAGCATTTT. Its protein is CASKQGLDQPQHF.

The rearrangement joins TRBV6-2 or TRBV6-3 to TRBJ1-1; 7 nucleotides agree with TRBD1. The junction had 10 bases not matched to a gene; V was cut back by 3 bases and J by 12 bases. The germline V gene has CDR1 MNHEY and CDR2 SVGEGT. This CDR3 contains 13 residues. CDR3 DNA sequence: TGTGCCAGCAGTTATAGGGGGCGCGGAATAACTTTCTTT. Its protein product is CASSYRGRGITFF.

CDR3 sequence (DNA): TGTGCCAGCAGCGTAGAACCAGATAGCAATCAGCCCCAGCATTTT. This gives the protein CASSVEPDSNQPQHF. The rearrangement joins TRBV9 to TRBJ1-5; D unresolved. Per germline, CDR1 SGDLS and CDR2 YYNGEE. CDR3 size: 15 residues. V dropped 0 bases and J dropped 0 bases, with 7 bases sitting between them.

The chain recombines TRBV5-1 with TRBJ2-5, with 12 nucleotides matching TRBD1. Trimming removed 1 base from V and 5 bases from J; junction bases left unmatched: 9. Per germline, CDR1 SGHRS and CDR2 YFSETQ. The CDR3 has 17 residues. Here the CDR3 reads CASSLFSGTGGAETQYF. The CDR3 nucleotides are TGCGCCAGCAGCTTGTTTTCCGGGACAGGGGGCGCCGAGACCCAGTACTTC.

This chain uses TRBV4-2 with TRBJ1-2; D not resolved. CDR3 length: 13 residues. V gave up 0 bases and J gave up 8 bases, with 10 bases separating them. Germline V gives CDR1 LGHNA, CDR2 YNFKEQ. CDR3 loop: CASSQDRSGGYTF. CDR3 nucleotide sequence: TGTGCCAGCAGCCAAGATCGGTCAGGCGGCTACACCTTC.

This clone has a single count. This rearrangement joins TRBV5-1 to TRBJ1-2, with D perhaps TRBD1 (5 bases). This CDR3 contains 15 residues. V was clipped by 1 base and J by 7 bases, with 17 bases between them. Germline lookup yields CDR1 SGHRS and CDR2 YFSETQ. As DNA, the CDR3 is TGCGCCAGCAGCTTGTCCCCAGGGTCCCCCGCTGGCTACACCTTC. Translated, it gives CASSLSPGSPAGYTF.

The chain links TRBV28 to TRBJ2-5; 7 bases agree with TRBD1. Per the germline V gene, CDR1 is MDHEN and CDR2 is SYDVKM. J gave up 4 bases and V 10 bases, and 6 bases lay outside the gene matches. The CDR3 has 12 residues. This CDR3 reads CAIDRAGETQYF. CDR3 in DNA: TGTGCCATCGACAGGGCCGGAGAGACCCAGTACTTC.

This sequence joins TRBV28 and TRBJ1-5; perhaps TRBD1 as D (5 bases). V was clipped by 0 bases and J by 5 bases, with 8 bases between them. There are 14 residues in the CDR3. Per the germline V gene, CDR1 is MDHEN and CDR2 is SYDVKM. The CDR3 protein is CASSLWIGDQPQHF. The CDR3 bases are TGTGCCAGCAGTTTATGGATAGGGGATCAGCCCCAGCATTTT.

J is TRBJ2-5 and V is TRBV3-1 (or the pseudogene TRBV3-2); 11 nucleotides line up with TRBD2. V was pared by 6 bases and J by 5 bases, with 2 bases of the junction left unmatched. The CDR3 runs to 13 residues. Germline V CDR1 and CDR2: LGHDT, YNNKEL (reference sequence). For the CDR3, the DNA is TGTGCCAGCAGGGTAGCGGGAGGGGAGACCCAGTACTTC. Translating it yields CASRVAGGETQYF.

This clone was observed a few times. The sample holds other DNA sequences that translate to the same CDR3. This chain links TRBV28 with TRBJ1-2; no clear D. The CDR3 extends over 12 amino acids. The V end was cut by 2 bases, the J end by 5 bases, with 6 bases between. Germline CDR1 reads MDHEN; CDR2 reads SYDVKM. The CDR3 DNA sequence: TGTGCCAGCAGTTTAACGGGGTATGGCTACACCTTC. Translating gives CASSLTGYGYTF.

The rearrangement uses TRBV2 and TRBJ1-1; 7 positions agree with TRBD1. Germline V CDR1 and CDR2: SNHLY, FYNNEI. The trim removed 8 bases at V and 2 bases at J, leaving 2 bases unmatched. This CDR3 region has 12 residues. This CDR3 reads CASRDSNTEAFF. The CDR3 DNA is TGTGCCAGCCGGGACAGTAACACTGAAGCTTTCTTT.

This chain connects TRBV19 to TRBJ2-5; a possible D gene is TRBD2 (6 bases). V gave up 3 bases and J gave up 5 bases, with 13 bases separating them. Looked up from germline, CDR1 is LNHDA and CDR2 is SQIVND (reference sequence). There are 14 residues in the CDR3. CDR3 sequence (DNA): TGTGCCAGTAGTATCACGGGAGTCCAGGAGACCCAGTACTTC. Its protein product is CASSITGVQETQYF.

The V call is TRBV10-3, the J call TRBJ2-7; 7 nucleotides match TRBD1. The CDR3 contains 12 residues. CDR1 and CDR2 from the germline V gene are ENHRY and SYGVKD. With 6 bases clipped from V and 7 bases from J, the junction kept 6 bases outside the gene matches. The DNA of the CDR3 is TGTGCCATCAGAGCCTACAGGGGTGAGCAGTACTTC. Its protein is CAIRAYRGEQYF.

This chain connects TRBV10-3 to TRBJ2-7; possible D gene TRBD1, 6 bases. This CDR3 is 13 amino acids long. Trimming removed 2 bases from V and 7 bases from J, with 12 bases in between. Germline assignment: CDR1 ENHRY and CDR2 SYGVKD. CDR3 in amino acids: CAISEVAGVEQYF. In DNA form, the CDR3 reads TGTGCCATCAGTGAGGTCGCAGGGGTTGAGCAGTACTTC.

V and J are TRBV28 and TRBJ1-2; 8 bases are shared with TRBD1. V shed 6 bases and J 4 bases; nucleotides not matched to a gene: 19. From germline, CDR1 is MDHEN and CDR2 SYDVKM. The CDR3 consists of 18 residues. This chain's CDR3 is CASSKQGVGSLRGYGYTF. The CDR3 DNA reads as TGTGCCAGCAGCAAACAGGGGGTTGGTTCCCTTCGGGGCTATGGCTACACCTTC.